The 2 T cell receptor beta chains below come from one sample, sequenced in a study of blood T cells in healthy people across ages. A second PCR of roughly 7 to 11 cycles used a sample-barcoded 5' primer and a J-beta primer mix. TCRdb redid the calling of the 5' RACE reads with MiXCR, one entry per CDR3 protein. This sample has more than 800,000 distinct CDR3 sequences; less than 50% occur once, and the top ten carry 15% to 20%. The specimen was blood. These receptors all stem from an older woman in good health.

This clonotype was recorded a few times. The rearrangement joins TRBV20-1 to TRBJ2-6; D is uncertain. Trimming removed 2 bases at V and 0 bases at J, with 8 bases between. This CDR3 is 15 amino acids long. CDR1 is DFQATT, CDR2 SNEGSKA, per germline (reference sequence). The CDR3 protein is CSARSPGSGANVLTF. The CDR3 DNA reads TGCAGTGCTAGAAGTCCGGGCTCTGGGGCCAACGTCCTGACTTTC.

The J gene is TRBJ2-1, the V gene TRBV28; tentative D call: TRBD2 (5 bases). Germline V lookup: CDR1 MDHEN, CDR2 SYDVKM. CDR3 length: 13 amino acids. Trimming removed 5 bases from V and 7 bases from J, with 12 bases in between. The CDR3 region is CASSPIGVNEQFF. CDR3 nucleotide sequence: TGTGCCAGCAGTCCGATCGGGGTAAATGAGCAGTTCTTC.